Below, 25 T cell receptor beta chains from the same sample are listed, as sequenced in a study of CD8+CD57+ T cells in acquired aplastic anemia. CD8+CD57+ cell expansion had been shown by flow cytometry in patients chosen for sequencing. Profiling of TCR beta VDJ combinations and CDR3 sequences used genomic DNA as template. MiXCR, applied by TCRdb to the reads, yields one record per CDR3 protein. The data hold 150,000 to 180,000 distinct CDR3 sequences, with 40% to 65% observed a single time. The source material was sorted CD4+, CD8+, or CD8+CD57+ T cells (not recorded which) from PBMCs. The origin of the receptors is a human donor with aplastic anemia.

Ten or more counts support this clonotype. The V call is TRBV7-9, the J call TRBJ1-6, with TRBD1 as a possible D gene (6 bases). The CDR3 length is 14 residues. V dropped 2 bases and J dropped 9 bases, with 11 bases sitting between them. Germline V CDR1 and CDR2: SEHNR, FQNEAQ (reference sequence). The CDR3 here is CASSLIQGGSPLHF. DNA of the CDR3: TGTGCCAGCAGCTTAATACAGGGAGGTTCACCCCTCCACTTT.

This rearrangement joins TRBV9 to TRBJ2-1, with D tentatively TRBD1 or TRBD2 (5 bases each). This CDR3 is built from 13 residues. V gave up 2 bases and J gave up 7 bases, with 10 bases separating them. Germline V gives CDR1 SGDLS, CDR2 YYNGEE. CDR3 nucleotide sequence: TGTGCCAGCAGCGTCCGGGGCCGGAATGAGCAGTTCTTC. Encoded protein: CASSVRGRNEQFF.

A few counts support this clonotype. The CDR3 loop is CASSEGQRYEQYF. The CDR3 nucleotides read TGTGCCAGCAGTGAGGGACAGCGGTACGAGCAGTACTTC. V gene TRBV2 combines with J gene TRBJ2-7, with 7 nucleotides matching TRBD1. The J segment lost 4 bases and the V segment lost 3 bases, leaving 3 bases of the junction unmatched. CDR3 size: 13 residues. Germline V gene data show CDR1 as SNHLY and CDR2 as FYNNEI.

This clonotype was seen repeatedly, ten times or more. The rearrangement joins TRBV20-1 to TRBJ2-7; 7 bases agree with TRBD2. The V segment lost 2 bases and the J segment 2 bases; nucleotides outside the gene matches: 3. The CDR3 totals 13 residues. Germline V CDR1 and CDR2: DFQATT, SNEGSKA (reference sequence). Written as DNA, the CDR3 is TGCAGTGCTAGACCAGCGGGGACCTACGAGCAGTACTTC. Translating it yields CSARPAGTYEQYF.

This rearrangement joins TRBV7-8 to TRBJ2-7, with D unclear. The V end was cut by 6 bases, the J end by 3 bases, with 12 bases between. Germline CDR1 and CDR2: SGHVS and FQNEAQ. The CDR3 spans 13 residues. The CDR3 reads CASSDSDIYEQYF. The CDR3 nucleotides read TGTGCCAGCAGTGACTCTGACATCTACGAGCAGTACTTC.

About this clonotype: This may be a read error, as it is one base from a much larger clone. The rearrangement joins TRBV11-2 to TRBJ1-1; TRBD1 aligns across 9 bases. The CDR3 loop spans 14 amino acids. Germline assignment: CDR1 SGHAT and CDR2 FQNNGV. The CDR3: CASSLGTGVTEALF. The CDR3 DNA reads TGTGCCAGCAGCTTAGGGACAGGGGTTACTGAAGCTCTCTTT.

V gene TRBV29-1 combines with J gene TRBJ2-5; tentative D call: TRBD1 (6 bases). TRBJ2-7 explains the end of the DNA better; the J call may be wrong. Per the germline V gene, CDR1 is SQVTM and CDR2 is ANQGSEA. The CDR3 has 12 amino acids. CDR3 residues: CSVAAGAHEQYF. In nucleotides, the CDR3 is TGCAGCGTTGCCGCAGGGGCACACGAGCAGTACTTC.

The sample holds many counts of this clonotype. The genes are TRBV7-2 and TRBJ1-1; D gene ambiguous. V was clipped by 5 bases and J by 0 bases, with 7 bases between them. The germline V gene has CDR1 SGHTA and CDR2 FQGNSA. This CDR3 has 13 amino acids. The CDR3 spells CASSDDLNTEAFF. The CDR3 coding sequence is TGTGCCAGCAGCGATGACCTGAACACTGAAGCTTTCTTT.

On this clonotype itself: A much larger clone is a single base away; this may be a read error. J is TRBJ2-3 and V is TRBV7-9, with D hard to call. The CDR3 extends over 13 amino acids. CDR1 and CDR2 (germline): SEHNR, FQNEAQ (reference sequence). CDR3 DNA: TGTGCCGGCAGCTTATCAACCACAGATACGCAGTATTTT. Translation gives CAGSLSTTDTQYF.

The chain joins TRBV2 to TRBJ2-5; a weak D match, TRBD2 (5 bases). CDR3 length: 14 residues. CDR1 is SNHLY and CDR2 is FYNNEI in the germline V gene. The V gene lost 4 bases and the J gene lost 5 bases, with 14 bases spanning the gap. As DNA, the CDR3 is TGTGCCAGCAGTGTTGGCGGAGGTAATGAGACCCAGTACTTC. Amino acids: CASSVGGGNETQYF.

In this sample, this clonotype turned up many times. CDR3 in DNA: TGTGCCAGCAGTCCCCGGTCGGTTGGGATACCCCTCCACTTT. Encoded protein: CASSPRSVGIPLHF. V and J are TRBV27 and TRBJ1-6; D unresolved. In germline, CDR1 is MNHEY, CDR2 SMNVEV (reference sequence). V lost 5 bases, J lost 12 bases, and 17 bases lay in between. The CDR3 spans 14 residues.

A remark on this clonotype: This may be a read error, as it is one base from a much larger clone. This chain joins TRBV11-1 and TRBJ2-1, with D maybe TRBD2 (7 bases). The CDR3 has 20 amino acids. Deletions cut 0 bases from V and 0 bases from J, with 21 bases between. Germline V gene sequence: CDR1 SGHAT, CDR2 FQDESV (reference sequence). The CDR3 DNA reads TGTGCCAGCAGCTTAGCGGGAGGGGACAAGGGATCTAGCTCCTACAATGAGCAGTTCTTC. Residues: CASSLAGGDKGSSSYNEQFF.

The CDR3 nucleotides read TGTGCCAGCATCGGGTATAATTCACCCCTCCACTTT. It specifies CASIGYNSPLHF. The rearrangement uses TRBV2 and TRBJ1-6; D call uncertain. This CDR3 comprises 12 residues. CDR1 and CDR2 (germline): SNHLY, FYNNEI. Deletions cut 7 bases from V and 4 bases from J, with 5 bases between.

Worth noting for this clonotype: A much larger clone differs from this one at a single base, so this may be a read error. The genes are TRBV4-1 and TRBJ2-5, with 10 positions matching TRBD2. The length of the CDR3 is 17 residues. Germline CDR1 reads MGHRA; CDR2 reads YSYEKL. The V and J ends lost 1 base and 6 bases, in that order; junction bases with no gene match: 11. CDR3 sequence reads: CASSQAPSGGEEQTQYF. In nucleotides, the CDR3 is TGCGCCAGCAGCCAAGCCCCCAGCGGGGGGGAGGAGCAGACCCAGTACTTC.

This clonotype was seen a single time. The rearrangement uses TRBV7-6 and TRBJ2-7, with D unclear. V shed 2 bases and J shed 2 bases, with 7 bases lying between them. Germline CDR1 SGHVS, CDR2 FNYEAQ. There are 13 residues in the CDR3. Here the CDR3 DNA reads TGTGCCAGCAGCTTATCGCAGGCCTACGAGCAGTACTTC. Encoded protein: CASSLSQAYEQYF.

V usage is TRBV5-6 and J usage is TRBJ1-6; D gene ambiguous. CDR3 length: 13 amino acids. Trimming pared 0 bases from V and 11 bases from J, leaving 9 bases between. The germline gives CDR1 SGHDT, CDR2 YYEEEE. The CDR3 DNA reads TGTGCCAGCAGCTTGGCCGTAAATCCACCCCTCCACTTT. Translating gives CASSLAVNPPLHF.

This clonotype was counted ten times or more. J is TRBJ2-5 and V is TRBV20-1; D tentatively reads TRBD1 or TRBD2 (5 bases each). Germline assignment: CDR1 DFQATT and CDR2 SNEGSKA (reference sequence). Trimming shortened V by 6 bases and J by 4 bases, and 15 bases separated the two germline ends. The CDR3 covers 13 residues. The CDR3 DNA follows: TGCAGTGCCGGGTTCGGGGCCTCAGAGACCCAGTACTTC. Amino acids: CSAGFGASETQYF.

This clonotype was seen many times. V usage is TRBV15 and J usage is TRBJ1-5, with TRBD1 identical over 9 bases. Germline trimming cut 3 bases from V and 0 bases from J; bases unmatched to any gene: 3. The CDR3 contains 16 residues. Looked up from germline, CDR1 is LNHNV and CDR2 is YYDKDF (reference sequence). As DNA, the CDR3 is TGTGCCACCAGCAGGGGGACAGGGCCTAGCAATCAGCCCCAGCATTTT. Its protein product is CATSRGTGPSNQPQHF.

The genes are TRBV19 and TRBJ2-3; 12 bases match TRBD2. V was pared by 8 bases and J by 0 bases, with 3 bases of the junction left unmatched. The CDR3 runs 15 residues. From germline, CDR1 is LNHDA and CDR2 SQIVND (reference sequence). CDR3: CASGLAGYSTDTQYF. The CDR3 nucleotides read TGTGCCAGTGGACTAGCGGGGTACAGCACAGATACGCAGTATTTT.

The chain employs TRBV19 and TRBJ2-7, with 7 bases lining up with TRBD1. Germline V gene sequence: CDR1 LNHDA, CDR2 SQIVND (reference sequence). V trimming: 3 bases; J trimming: 5 bases; junction bases outside the gene matches: 4. The CDR3 consists of 13 residues. In nucleotides, the CDR3 is TGTGCCAGTAGTATCTCAGGGGGTCACGAGCAGTACTTC. Its protein is CASSISGGHEQYF.

This clonotype was observed many times. This chain connects TRBV5-6 to TRBJ1-2, with 7 bases aligning to TRBD1. The CDR3 length is 14 residues. Germline CDR1 reads SGHDT; CDR2 reads YYEEEE. The J segment lost 6 bases and the V segment lost 0 bases, leaving 5 bases of the junction unmatched. The CDR3 loop reads CASSLGTGYNGYTF. CDR3 nucleotide sequence: TGTGCCAGCAGCTTGGGGACAGGATACAATGGCTACACCTTC.

The sample holds a few counts of this clonotype. V is TRBV29-1 and J is TRBJ1-1, with D hard to call. The CDR3 extends over 11 amino acids. The germline V gene encodes CDR1 SQVTM and CDR2 ANQGSEA. Trimming took 2 bases from V and 3 from J, leaving 4 bases between them. Written as DNA, the CDR3 is TGCAGCGTTGAAACAGACACTGAAGCTTTCTTT. Its protein is CSVETDTEAFF.

This clonotype was picked up a small number of times. The chain has TRBV2 and TRBJ1-1; possibly TRBD1 for D (5 bases). V was cut by 0 bases and J by 4 bases, with 9 bases left in between. The CDR3 has 14 amino acids. Germline V lookup: CDR1 SNHLY, CDR2 FYNNEI. The CDR3 region is CASSEARGGTEAFF. The CDR3 region has the DNA TGTGCCAGCAGTGAAGCGCGCGGGGGCACTGAAGCTTTCTTT.

This clonotype is a singleton in its sample. A much larger clone differs by one base, so this may be a read error. The V gene is TRBV18, the J gene TRBJ1-1; D not resolved. V dropped 3 bases and J dropped 0 bases, with 14 bases sitting between them. Germline CDR1 and CDR2: KGHSH and LQKENI. CDR3 length: 16 amino acids. The CDR3 loop reads CASSPEGATMNTEAFF. CDR3 bases: TGTGCCAGCTCACCGGAGGGAGCTACGATGAACACTGAAGCTTTCTTT.

The gene calls are TRBV5-1 and TRBJ2-7, with 8 bases lining up with TRBD2. After removal of 0 bases from V and 3 bases from J, the junction contained 2 bases not matched to a gene. The CDR3 runs 14 residues. The germline V gene encodes CDR1 SGHRS and CDR2 YFSETQ. CDR3 protein: CASSLVSGVYEQYF. In nucleotides, the CDR3 is TGCGCCAGCAGCTTGGTTAGCGGGGTCTACGAGCAGTACTTC.